These 21 T cell receptor beta chains were sequenced from one sample in a study of cytomegalovirus exposure and HLA in healthy donors. Researchers ran the PCR with 60 Vbeta and 13 Jbeta primers. Here immunoSEQ multiplex PCR was the method, and the copy in TCRdb shows in-frame clones only, minus some. The data contain about 140,000 clones, roughly 90% of them seen just once; the ten biggest clones take up roughly 0.5%. The specimen sequenced was PBMCs. The receptors were gathered from a woman in her thirties or forties in good health and CMV-seronegative.

The chain combines TRBV5-3 with TRBJ2-5; 7 nucleotides agree with TRBD1. The J call could be wrong; TRBJ2-7 is a better fit for the DNA end. TRBV5-3 carries the ORF label, with uncertain function. This CDR3 comprises 15 residues. The chain's CDR3 is CARSFPDRNPHEQYF. CDR3 coding DNA: TGTGCCAGAAGCTTTCCGGACAGGAATCCCCACGAGCAGTACTTC.

This rearrangement joins TRBV11-2 to TRBJ2-3; D call uncertain. V was shortened by 3 bases and J by 1 base, with 5 bases between the two germline ends. Germline V CDR1 and CDR2: SGHAT, FQNNGV. The CDR3 sequence is 13 residues long. CDR3 sequence reads: CASSFRGTDTQYF. CDR3 sequence (DNA): TGTGCCAGCAGCTTTCGGGGCACAGATACGCAGTATTTT.

This chain's CDR3 is CASSQTRFNQPQHF. CDR3 DNA sequence: TGTGCCAGCAGCCAAACGCGATTCAATCAGCCCCAGCATTTT. V usage is TRBV16 and J usage is TRBJ1-5, with unresolved D. CDR3 size: 14 residues. V was clipped by 2 bases and J by 3 bases, with 8 bases between them. CDR1 and CDR2 (germline): KGHSY, FQNENV.

The V gene is TRBV25-1, the J gene TRBJ1-3, with TRBD1 matching 8 bases. The CDR3 has 14 residues. Germline CDR1 MGHDK, CDR2 SYGVNS. The junction had 10 bases not matched to a gene; V was cut back by 5 bases and J by 10 bases. DNA for the CDR3: TGTGCCAGCAGTTCAGGGGGCTCCTCACGGACCATATATTTT. Amino acids: CASSSGGSSRTIYF.

The chain has TRBV28 and TRBJ1-5; the D is unclear. The germline gives CDR1 MDHEN, CDR2 SYDVKM. Trimming took off 6 bases at V and 0 bases at J, with 9 bases between the two ends. The CDR3 covers 14 residues. In DNA, the CDR3 is TGTGCCAGCAGCCTATTCATTAGCAATCAGCCCCAGCATTTT. Its protein product is CASSLFISNQPQHF.

The rearrangement links TRBV27 to TRBJ2-3; 8 bases map to TRBD2. Per the germline V gene, CDR1 is MNHEY and CDR2 is SMNVEV (reference sequence). This CDR3 contains 15 residues. Trimming removed 5 bases from V and 4 bases from J; junction bases left unmatched: 8. CDR3 nucleotide sequence: TGTGCCAGCAGTAGCGGGGGAGGGTGGGCAGATACGCAGTATTTT. Translation: CASSSGGGWADTQYF.

The chain combines TRBV7-2 with TRBJ2-7, with TRBD2 matching 7 bases. J lost 5 bases, V lost 2 bases, and 12 bases had no gene match. Germline CDR1 reads SGHTA; CDR2 reads FQGNSA. The CDR3 covers 16 residues. The CDR3 coding sequence is TGTGCCAGCAGCTTACGTTTGCAGCGGGAAATCCACGAGCAGTACTTC. Encoded protein: CASSLRLQREIHEQYF.

The rearrangement links TRBV29-1 to TRBJ2-1; 8 positions match TRBD1. Germline values: CDR1 SQVTM, CDR2 ANQGSEA. The CDR3 is made up of 16 amino acids. Trimming took 0 bases from V and 7 from J; bases not matched to a gene: 11. The CDR3 loop reads CSVEDLPDRVYNEQFF. CDR3 coding DNA: TGCAGCGTTGAAGACCTCCCGGACAGGGTATATAATGAGCAGTTCTTC.

The V and J genes are TRBV5-1 and TRBJ2-3, with a possible D match to TRBD2 (7 bases). The germline V and J ends were trimmed by 1 base and 6 bases, with 18 bases remaining between them. The CDR3 is 16 residues long. The germline CDR1 and CDR2 sequences are SGHRS and YFSETQ. As DNA, the CDR3 is TGCGCCAGCAGCTTGCTGGCGGGGGCGGCGGGGGATACGCAGTATTTT. Translation gives CASSLLAGAAGDTQYF.

J is TRBJ2-3 and V is TRBV4-2, with TRBD2 matching 16 bases. CDR1 is LGHNA and CDR2 is YNFKEQ in the germline V gene. The CDR3 runs to 17 residues. The V and J ends lost 1 base and 10 bases, in that order; junction bases with no gene match: 8. In DNA form, the CDR3 reads TGTGCCAGCAGCCAAGCTGGGACTAGCGGGGGGGCGGTGGCGCAGTATTTT. This translates into CASSQAGTSGGAVAQYF.

This clone was recorded a few times. The genes are TRBV5-4 and TRBJ2-1; maybe TRBD2 (6 bases). V was pared by 0 bases and J by 2 bases, with 9 bases between. There are 15 residues in the CDR3. Germline assignment: CDR1 SGHNT and CDR2 YYREEE (reference sequence). CDR3 bases: TGTGCCAGCAGCTTGGAGGAGGGTACCTACAATGAGCAGTTCTTC. Protein: CASSLEEGTYNEQFF.

The V gene is TRBV29-1, the J gene TRBJ2-3; 7 bases line up with TRBD1. CDR1 is SQVTM, CDR2 ANQGSEA, per germline. The ends lost 3 bases at V and 6 bases at J; junction bases unmatched: 6. The CDR3 runs to 13 residues. CDR3 sequence (DNA): TGCAGCGTTGAGGCCAGGGGGACCGATACGCAGTATTTT. Protein: CSVEARGTDTQYF.

The chain combines TRBV10-3 with TRBJ2-1; TRBD2 matches at 11 bases. This CDR3 comprises 13 residues. The V segment lost 8 bases and the J segment 9 bases; nucleotides outside the gene matches: 6. Germline V gene sequence: CDR1 ENHRY, CDR2 SYGVKD. The CDR3 loop is CAISTSGSFEQFF. As DNA, the CDR3 is TGTGCCATCTCCACTAGCGGGAGTTTTGAGCAGTTCTTC.

This clone has only one observation. The rearrangement uses TRBV19 and TRBJ2-1, with TRBD2 as a possible D gene (6 bases). The V end was cut by 5 bases, the J end by 0 bases, with 14 bases between. CDR1 LNHDA and CDR2 SQIVND come from the germline V gene (reference sequence). The CDR3 contains 16 residues. The CDR3 reads CASSWHGGSSYNEQFF. The CDR3 nucleotides read TGTGCCAGTAGTTGGCATGGGGGGAGCTCCTACAATGAGCAGTTCTTC.

The V gene is TRBV5-1, the J gene TRBJ2-7; tentative D call: TRBD2 (7 bases). The CDR3 length is 17 residues. The germline gives CDR1 SGHRS, CDR2 YFSETQ. Trimming removed 4 bases at V and 3 bases at J, with 23 bases between. CDR3 protein: CASSRGGGEGYFYEQYF. The CDR3 DNA is TGCGCCAGCAGCCGGGGCGGGGGCGAGGGTTACTTCTACGAGCAGTACTTC. Full variable domain (outside the CDR3, taken from reference TRBV5-1 and TRBJ2-7): KAGVTQTPRYLIKTRGQQVTLSCSPISGHRSVSWYQQTPGQGLQFLFEYFSETQRNKGNFPGRFSGRQFSNSRSEMNVSTLELGDSALYLCASSRGGGEGYFYEQYFGPGTRLTVT.

This chain connects TRBV7-9 to TRBJ2-1; maybe TRBD2 (6 bases). Trimming left V 6 bases short and J 5 bases short, with 20 bases between. Germline V gives CDR1 SEHNR, CDR2 FQNEAQ (reference sequence). This CDR3 spans 16 amino acids. The CDR3 sequence is CASRPSGVPRNNEQFF. CDR3 nucleotides: TGTGCCAGCAGGCCTTCGGGGGTGCCTCGGAACAATGAGCAGTTCTTC.

The rearrangement uses TRBV27 and TRBJ2-3, with 8 bases lining up with TRBD2. Per germline, CDR1 MNHEY and CDR2 SMNVEV (reference sequence). V dropped 9 bases and J dropped 2; count of bases not matched to a gene: 19. This CDR3 is built from 18 residues. The chain's CDR3 is CASSGNGAIAGITDTQYF. The CDR3 bases are TGTGCCAGTTCTGGTAATGGGGCCATAGCGGGAATCACAGATACGCAGTATTTT.

The rearrangement links TRBV5-1 to TRBJ1-2; D gene ambiguous. The CDR3 runs 15 residues. Trimming shortened V by 0 bases and J by 4 bases, and 13 bases separated the two germline ends. Germline values: CDR1 SGHRS, CDR2 YFSETQ. The CDR3 coding sequence is TGCGCCAGCAGCTTGGAGGGCCGCGGAGGCTATGGCTACACCTTC. As protein: CASSLEGRGGYGYTF.

The chain combines TRBV7-2 with TRBJ2-1; D gene unclear. From germline, CDR1 is SGHTA and CDR2 FQGNSA. This CDR3 has 14 residues. Trimming stripped 3 bases from V and 0 bases from J, with 6 bases between. CDR3 coding DNA: TGTGCCAGCAGCTTTGAGAGCTCCTACAATGAGCAGTTCTTC. This codes for CASSFESSYNEQFF. The full variable domain, its missing parts supplied by reference TRBV7-2 and TRBJ2-1, is GAGVSQSPSNKVTEKGKDVELRCDPISGHTALYWYRQSLGQGLEFLIYFQGNSAPDKSGLPSDRFSAERTGGSVSTLTIQRTQQEDSAVYLCASSFESSYNEQFFGPGTRLTVL.

The chain links TRBV21-1 to TRBJ2-2; the D segment call TRBD1 is taken from the table without a DNA check. TRBV21-1 is listed as a pseudogene. The CDR3 contains 15 residues. The CDR3 here is CARAGQGKGAGELFF. DNA for the CDR3: TGTGCCAGAGCTGGACAGGGGAAGGGGGCCGGGGAGCTGTTTTTT.

The V gene is TRBV18, the J gene TRBJ1-2, with no clear D. Germline CDR1 and CDR2: KGHSH and LQKENI. The CDR3 contains 14 residues. V was shortened by 2 bases and J by 4 bases, with 11 bases between the two germline ends. As DNA, the CDR3 is TGTGCCAGCTCACCAATGGAGGAGTCCTATGGCTACACCTTC. Encoded protein: CASSPMEESYGYTF.